The subject of this entry is one T cell receptor (beta chain). Its cognate antigen is unknown. This sample was taken from a study of T-cell memory formation after mild COVID-19. Study context: Largely donor-specific TCR clusters were found. Study-wide results and caveats: Among CD4+ contracting clones, most were CM and EM, and CD8+ ones EMRA.

There are 16 residues in the CDR3. Germline CDR1 reads MNHEY; CDR2 reads SVGAGI. Germline trimming cut 5 bases from V and 1 base from J; bases unmatched to any gene: 8. The 5'RACE method, run with constant-segment primers, produced TCR alpha and TCR beta cDNA libraries (carrying sample barcodes and UMIs). TCRdb reprocessed the 5' RACE reads with MiXCR, giving one entry per CDR3 protein. The sample records a few hundred thousand distinct CDR3 sequences, roughly 8.2% being singletons. The clonotype comes from a man aged 18 to 35 who had mild COVID-19 (a few samples of this study predate the infection). Cell type and time point are not known. Sequenced input: PBMCs or a T cell subset sorted from them (not recorded which). The chain couples TRBV6-5 to TRBJ1-5; the match to TRBD1 covers 7 bases. CDR3 sequence reads: CASSGRQGASNQPQHF. CDR3 nucleotide sequence: TGTGCCAGCAGTGGACGACAGGGAGCCAGCAATCAGCCCCAGCATTTT.